One and the same sample provided the 22 T cell receptor beta chains below, sequenced in a study of blood T cell repertoires in COVID-19. Data came from immunoSEQ multiplex PCR; TCRdb stores just in-frame clones and leaves some out. The sample carries about 240,000 clones, around four fifths recorded once. The sample was peripheral blood. All receptors derive from a woman aged 55-69 years with active or convalescent COVID-19.

The chain couples TRBV5-4 to TRBJ1-6; 7 positions match TRBD1. This CDR3 comprises 15 residues. Germline CDR1 and CDR2: SGHNT and YYREEE (reference sequence). J lost 5 bases, V lost 5 bases, and 7 bases had no gene match. The CDR3 reads CASSQGDSNNSPLHF. DNA of the CDR3: TGTGCCAGCAGTCAAGGGGACAGCAATAATTCACCCCTCCACTTT.

This chain connects TRBV4-1 to TRBJ1-2; 7 nucleotides line up with TRBD1. V gave up 0 bases and J gave up 4 bases; unmatched junction bases: 8. The CDR3 runs 16 residues. Germline CDR1 reads MGHRA; CDR2 reads YSYEKL. CDR3 bases: TGCGCCAGCAGCCAAGATAGTACAGGGGTCGGCTATGGCTACACCTTC. Its protein product is CASSQDSTGVGYGYTF.

This sequence joins TRBV9 and TRBJ2-1; the D gene is possibly TRBD2 (7 bases). Deletions cut 0 bases from V and 5 bases from J, with 12 bases between. The germline CDR1 and CDR2 sequences are SGDLS and YYNGEE. CDR3 length: 15 residues. CDR3 loop: CASSVGGGGNNEQFF. The CDR3 nucleotides are TGTGCCAGCAGCGTAGGAGGGGGGGGAAACAATGAGCAGTTCTTC.

V usage is TRBV18 and J usage is TRBJ2-3, with 7 bases matching TRBD1. This CDR3 contains 15 residues. Unmatched junction bases numbered 8, after V lost 6 bases and J lost 2 bases. CDR1 KGHSH and CDR2 LQKENI come from the germline V gene. The CDR3 spells CASSAMTGNTDTQYF. The CDR3 nucleotides are TGTGCCAGCTCCGCGATGACAGGGAACACAGATACGCAGTATTTT.

This chain uses TRBV6-5 with TRBJ1-3; D gene uncertain. Trimming removed 1 base at V and 0 bases at J, with 10 bases between. This CDR3 has 16 residues. Germline V lookup: CDR1 MNHEY, CDR2 SVGAGI. In nucleotides, the CDR3 is TGTGCCAGCAGTTACTTTTGGTCGAGCTCTGGAAACACCATATATTTT. Its translation: CASSYFWSSSGNTIYF.

The CDR3 reads CASSSMGARTEAFF. The DNA of the CDR3 is TGTGCCAGCAGCTCTATGGGGGCGCGCACTGAAGCTTTCTTT. The chain carries TRBV7-2 and TRBJ1-1, with D maybe TRBD1 (6 bases). The CDR3 is 14 amino acids. Trimming stripped 4 bases from V and 4 bases from J, with 13 bases between. Germline V CDR1 and CDR2: SGHTA, FQGNSA.

The chain couples TRBV6-1 to TRBJ2-1, with D hard to call. Germline V gene lookup returns CDR1 MNHNS and CDR2 SASEGT. This CDR3 has 12 amino acids. The V and J ends lost 3 bases and 4 bases respectively, with 4 bases between them. CDR3 loop: CASSDNYNEQFF. CDR3 in DNA: TGTGCCAGCAGTGACAATTACAATGAGCAGTTCTTC.

This chain uses TRBV2 with TRBJ1-2; TRBD1 agrees at 7 bases. V lost 4 bases and J lost 3; bases outside the gene matches: 11. CDR3 length: 16 amino acids. Germline CDR1 reads SNHLY; CDR2 reads FYNNEI. CDR3 sequence: CASSGGRGVPDYGYTF. As DNA, the CDR3 is TGTGCCAGCAGTGGGGGCAGGGGGGTCCCTGACTATGGCTACACCTTC.

V and J are TRBV27 and TRBJ2-6; D is undetermined. Trimming stripped 10 bases from V and 6 bases from J, with 19 bases between. CDR3 length: 15 amino acids. CDR1 is MNHEY, CDR2 SMNVEV, per germline (reference sequence). The CDR3 DNA reads as TGTGCCACACAACCGACAAGAAAACCGGCCAACGTCCTGACTTTC. This codes for CATQPTRKPANVLTF.

This chain links TRBV24-1 with TRBJ2-2, with 8 bases identical to TRBD1. The V gene's germline CDR1 is KGHDR and CDR2 SFDVKD. This CDR3 has 19 residues. V lost 0 bases to trimming and J lost 2 bases; unmatched junction nucleotides: 10. In DNA, the CDR3 is TGTGCCACCAGTGATTTGCGTCTAGACAGGGGCTACAACACCGGGGAGCTGTTTTTT. Residues: CATSDLRLDRGYNTGELFF.

The V gene is TRBV27, the J gene TRBJ1-2; 9 bases map to TRBD1. Germline V gene lookup returns CDR1 MNHEY and CDR2 SMNVEV (reference sequence). V shed 6 bases and J 8 bases; nucleotides not matched to a gene: 4. This CDR3 has 12 amino acids. In nucleotides, the CDR3 is TGTGCCAGCAGAACAGGGGGCAGGGGCTACACCTTC. Protein: CASRTGGRGYTF.

Concerning this clone: Just one base apart from a much larger clone, this may be a read error. This same CDR3 is encoded by further DNA sequences in the sample. This chain connects TRBV2 to TRBJ1-6, with D perhaps TRBD1 (6 bases). The V gene lost 2 bases and the J gene lost 6 bases, with 11 bases spanning the gap. CDR1 is SNHLY and CDR2 is FYNNEI in the germline V gene. This CDR3 contains 15 residues. CDR3 region: CASSERGGANSPLHF. CDR3 bases: TGTGCCAGCAGTGAACGGGGGGGGGCTAATTCACCCCTCCACTTT.

The rearrangement uses TRBV6-5 and TRBJ1-3, with TRBD1 identical over 7 bases. V dropped 6 bases and J dropped 3; count of bases not matched to a gene: 5. The germline CDR1 and CDR2 sequences are MNHEY and SVGAGI. The CDR3 runs to 14 residues. Written as DNA, the CDR3 is TGTGCCAGCAGCGCTCAGGGGGGTGGAAACACCATATATTTT. Translated, it gives CASSAQGGGNTIYF.

This sequence joins TRBV2 and TRBJ2-7; tentatively, D is TRBD1 (6 bases). CDR1 is SNHLY, CDR2 FYNNEI, per germline. The CDR3 has 12 residues. V lost 6 bases, J lost 3 bases, and 9 bases lay in between. The CDR3 sequence: CASRRQVYEQYF. In DNA form, the CDR3 reads TGTGCCAGCAGGAGACAGGTCTACGAGCAGTACTTC.

This clone was recorded a few times. The chain employs TRBV5-4 and TRBJ1-2; TRBD1 agrees at 9 bases. CDR1 and CDR2 from the germline V gene are SGHNT and YYREEE (reference sequence). CDR3 length equals 14 residues. After removal of 4 bases from V and 4 bases from J, the junction contained 5 bases not matched to a gene. The CDR3 loop is CASSQDRGSYGYTF. In nucleotides, the CDR3 is TGTGCCAGCAGCCAGGACAGGGGAAGCTATGGCTACACCTTC.

This clone was seen a single time. This chain uses TRBV2 with TRBJ1-6; D unresolved. Trimming pared 3 bases from V and 6 bases from J, leaving 12 bases between. Germline lookup yields CDR1 SNHLY and CDR2 FYNNEI. This CDR3 has 15 amino acids. CDR3 in amino acids: CASSDVPPGNSPLHF. The DNA for the CDR3 is TGTGCCAGCAGTGATGTACCCCCCGGTAATTCACCCCTCCACTTT.

V usage is TRBV28 and J usage is TRBJ1-3; D gene unclear. Germline V lookup: CDR1 MDHEN, CDR2 SYDVKM. CDR3 size: 16 residues. The V gene lost 5 bases and the J gene lost 1 base, with 15 bases spanning the gap. CDR3 residues: CASSSGKGGSGNTIYF. In DNA, the CDR3 is TGTGCCAGCAGTAGCGGTAAGGGCGGTTCTGGAAACACCATATATTTT.

The CDR3 DNA reads as TGCGCCAGCAGCCGGACTAGCGGGGGGGCAGGGGAGACCCAGTACTTC. This gives the protein CASSRTSGGAGETQYF. This chain uses TRBV4-1 with TRBJ2-5, with 15 bases aligning to TRBD2. The CDR3 extends over 16 amino acids. J lost 5 bases, V lost 4 bases, and 5 bases had no gene match. Germline V gives CDR1 MGHRA, CDR2 YSYEKL.

The CDR3 reads CASSSSGQEQFF. The CDR3 bases are TGTGCCAGCAGCTCGTCCGGACAGGAGCAGTTCTTC. This sequence joins TRBV7-2 and TRBJ2-1, with D tentatively TRBD1 (6 bases). Per the germline V gene, CDR1 is SGHTA and CDR2 is FQGNSA. Between the trimmed V and J ends, which lost 4 bases and 10 bases, there was a span of 11 bases. This CDR3 contains 12 residues.

V and J are TRBV25-1 and TRBJ2-2; D is perhaps TRBD1 (5 bases). Deletions cut 5 bases from V and 3 bases from J, with 19 bases between. The CDR3 has 17 residues. In germline, CDR1 is MGHDK, CDR2 SYGVNS. CDR3 residues: CASSLKKQGGDTGELFF. As DNA, the CDR3 is TGTGCCAGCAGTCTGAAAAAGCAGGGTGGGGACACCGGGGAGCTGTTTTTT.

The rearrangement uses TRBV5-4 and TRBJ2-7; perhaps TRBD2 as D (7 bases). V lost 0 bases to trimming and J lost 5 bases, with 15 bases between them. This CDR3 spans 15 amino acids. The germline V gene has CDR1 SGHNT and CDR2 YYREEE (reference sequence). CDR3 DNA: TGTGCCAGCAGCTTGGTTGGGGGGGCTCAAAACGAGCAGTACTTC. It specifies CASSLVGGAQNEQYF.

This clone was detected a few times. V is TRBV4-1 and J is TRBJ2-7; 8 bases fit TRBD2. The germline V gene has CDR1 MGHRA and CDR2 YSYEKL. The V gene end was trimmed by 0 bases and the J gene end by 4 bases; junction bases not matched to a gene: 8. The CDR3 loop spans 16 amino acids. CDR3 sequence: CASSQDRSGGTYEQYF. The CDR3, as DNA: TGCGCCAGCAGCCAAGATAGGAGCGGGGGTACGTACGAGCAGTACTTC.